Sequencing of this T cell receptor beta chain was carried out in a study of T cell responses to AZD1222 COVID-19 vaccine. Regarding the study as a whole: The span of vaccine-associated CD4 TCRs extended across spike, with dominance at 160-218 and 743-854. With two AZD1222 doses given, Spike-specific TCR breadth and depth both rose.

This CDR3 region has 15 residues. The ends lost 4 bases at V and 6 bases at J; junction bases unmatched: 6. Germline assignment: CDR1 SNHLY and CDR2 FYNNEI. In its sample, this clone was seen once. The antigen remains unidentified. Here immunoSEQ multiplex PCR was the method, and the copy in TCRdb shows in-frame clones only, minus some. The sample yields about 150,000 clones, roughly 90% seen once. Sequenced here: peripheral blood, sampled on day 0 of MenACWY control vaccination. The receptor was isolated from an adult in good health. This rearrangement joins TRBV2 to TRBJ2-1, with TRBD1 identical over 10 bases. DNA for the CDR3: TGTGCCAGCAGTGTAACCGGGACAGGGGCCAATGAGCAGTTCTTC. Its protein product is CASSVTGTGANEQFF.